The 14 T cell receptor beta chains below come from one sample, sequenced in a study of response to subunit inactivated influenza vaccine. MiXCR, applied by TCRdb to the RT-PCR reads, yields one record per CDR3 protein. The sample consists of more than 250,000 distinct CDR3 sequences, roughly 22% of them appearing once. The sequenced sample was PBMCs from blood, obtained about 19 months after vaccination. The receptors shown here come from a man aged 50 to 69 who received an inactivated influenza vaccine.

The V call is TRBV7-2, the J call TRBJ1-5, with D maybe TRBD1 (6 bases). The CDR3 length is 13 residues. Trimming stripped 5 bases from V and 2 bases from J, with 7 bases between. CDR1 is SGHTA and CDR2 is FQGNSA in the germline V gene. The CDR3 loop is CASSGQRNQPQHF. For the CDR3, the DNA is TGTGCCAGCAGCGGACAGCGCAATCAGCCCCAGCATTTT.

This chain joins TRBV2 and TRBJ2-7, with D possibly TRBD2 on 6 matching bases. Germline CDR1 SNHLY, CDR2 FYNNEI. This CDR3 has 15 residues. In DNA, the CDR3 is TGTGCGACCGCGCCCCTGCGGGGCTCGCCGGGGGAGCAGTACTTC. Translated, it gives CATAPLRGSPGEQYF. Based on the CDR3 plus reference TRBV2 and TRBJ2-7, the full variable domain is EPEVTQTPSHQVTQMGQEVILRCVPISNHLYFYWYRQILGQKVEFLVSFYNNEISEKSEIFDDQFSVERPDGSNFTLKIRSTKLEDSAMYFCATAPLRGSPGEQYFGPGTRLTVT.

The chain recombines TRBV7-2 with TRBJ2-1; D tentatively reads TRBD1 or TRBD2 (5 bases each). The germline CDR1 and CDR2 sequences are SGHTA and FQGNSA. The germline V and J ends were trimmed by 3 bases and 9 bases, with 18 bases remaining between them. CDR3 length equals 15 residues. In DNA, the CDR3 is TGTGCCAGCAGCTTGACCGGGACCGCGGTTGTTGAGCAGTTCTTC. Translated, it gives CASSLTGTAVVEQFF.

J is TRBJ2-2 and V is TRBV28; the D is unclear. The germline V gene has CDR1 MDHEN and CDR2 SYDVKM. This CDR3 contains 13 residues. V dropped 5 bases and J dropped 2 bases, with 6 bases sitting between them. The chain's CDR3 is CASSLTNTGELFF. CDR3 nucleotide sequence: TGTGCCAGCAGTCTGACAAACACCGGGGAGCTGTTTTTT.

V is TRBV6-2 or TRBV6-3 and J is TRBJ2-2, with 14 bases matching TRBD2. CDR1 MNHEY and CDR2 SVGEGT come from the germline V gene. V shed 6 bases, J shed 4 bases, and the junction held 4 bases outside the gene matches. This CDR3 region has 16 residues. The CDR3 nucleotides are TGTGCCAGCAGCCCCGGACTAGCGGGGGGCACCGGGGAGCTGTTTTTT. It codes for CASSPGLAGGTGELFF.

The chain joins TRBV28 to TRBJ1-1, with D possibly TRBD1 on 5 matching bases. The V gene's germline CDR1 is MDHEN and CDR2 SYDVKM. The CDR3 runs 12 residues. Trimming pared 5 bases from V and 6 bases from J, leaving 10 bases between. CDR3 DNA sequence: TGTGCCAGCAGTAACCAGGGCCCTGAAGCTTTCTTT. It specifies CASSNQGPEAFF.

This chain connects TRBV28 to TRBJ2-3; TRBD2 matches 14 bases. The germline gives CDR1 MDHEN, CDR2 SYDVKM. V dropped 5 bases and J dropped 3; count of bases not matched to a gene: 7. This CDR3 is built from 17 residues. The CDR3 reads CASSLGTSGRYTDTQYF. CDR3 DNA: TGTGCCAGCAGTCTCGGGACTAGCGGGAGATATACAGATACGCAGTATTTT.

This clonotype was seen at least ten times. V usage is TRBV29-1 and J usage is TRBJ2-3; no firm D call. The CDR3 has 10 amino acids. Trimming left V 4 bases short and J 5 bases short, with 4 bases between. Per the germline V gene, CDR1 is SQVTM and CDR2 is ANQGSEA. DNA of the CDR3: TGCAGCGTTGGAGTAGATACGCAGTATTTT. It is translated as CSVGVDTQYF.

V gene TRBV12-3 or TRBV12-4 combines with J gene TRBJ2-7; D may match TRBD1 or TRBD2 (6 bases each). This CDR3 has 15 residues. The V end was cut by 7 bases, the J end by 2 bases, with 18 bases between. The CDR3 DNA reads TGTGCCAGCACTCTTGGGTGGGGGGCGGCCTACGAGCAGTACTTC. As protein: CASTLGWGAAYEQYF.

This clonotype was found a few times. The chain uses TRBV29-1 and TRBJ2-5, with TRBD2 identical over 7 bases. The CDR3 spans 11 residues. Unmatched junction bases numbered 3, after V lost 6 bases and J lost 5 bases. Looked up from germline, CDR1 is SQVTM and CDR2 is ANQGSEA. CDR3 amino acids: CSVGEGETQYF. The CDR3 coding sequence is TGCAGCGTCGGGGAGGGGGAGACCCAGTACTTC. The complete variable domain, with remaining parts taken from reference TRBV29-1 and TRBJ2-5, reads SAVISQKPSRDICQRGTSLTIQCQVDSQVTMMFWYRQQPGQSLTLIATANQGSEATYESGFVIDKFPISRPNLTFSTLTVSNMSPEDSSIYLCSVGEGETQYFGPGTRLLVL.

This chain links TRBV5-6 with TRBJ2-1; D gene uncertain. CDR3 length: 14 residues. Germline CDR1 is SGHDT and CDR2 is YYEEEE. Trimming pared 1 base from V and 4 bases from J, leaving 9 bases between. CDR3 protein: CASSLLRGYNEQFF. In DNA, the CDR3 is TGTGCCAGCAGCTTGCTCAGAGGATACAATGAGCAGTTCTTC.

This clonotype has only a few counts. This chain links TRBV11-2 with TRBJ1-2, with D tentatively TRBD1 (5 bases). This CDR3 is built from 19 residues. V was cut by 3 bases and J by 4 bases, with 27 bases left in between. The germline CDR1 and CDR2 sequences are SGHAT and FQNNGV. CDR3 DNA sequence: TGTGCCAGCAGCTTGATTAGTGGTCAGGTTTGGGGCGGGTTCTATGGCTACACCTTC. It is translated as CASSLISGQVWGGFYGYTF.

The chain has TRBV4-1 and TRBJ2-1; TRBD2 matches 8 bases. The germline V gene encodes CDR1 MGHRA and CDR2 YSYEKL. V was pared by 1 base and J by 3 bases, with 20 bases of the junction left unmatched. This CDR3 is built from 21 residues. CDR3 residues: CASSQALSASGLVGIYNEQFF. The DNA of the CDR3 is TGCGCCAGCAGCCAAGCCCTGAGTGCTAGCGGGTTGGTCGGTATCTACAATGAGCAGTTCTTC.

Many counts were recorded for this clonotype. The rearrangement links TRBV6-5 to TRBJ2-7, with 8 nucleotides matching TRBD2. The CDR3 extends over 15 amino acids. V lost 0 bases to trimming and J lost 7 bases; unmatched junction nucleotides: 8. Germline CDR1 reads MNHEY; CDR2 reads SVGAGI. This CDR3 reads CASSYSLGLAGEQYF. CDR3 in DNA: TGTGCCAGCAGTTACTCGTTGGGGCTAGCGGGTGAGCAGTACTTC.